The 29 T cell receptor beta chains in this list originate from one sample, sequenced in a study of blood T cell repertoires in COVID-19. Data came from immunoSEQ multiplex PCR; TCRdb stores just in-frame clones and leaves some out. Of more than 300,000 clones listed, about 92% are singletons. The specimen was PBMCs or T cells enriched from blood (not recorded which). These receptors all stem from a woman in her twenties or thirties who had recovered from COVID-19.

This clone has just one count. This sequence joins TRBV5-4 and TRBJ2-3; 8 bases map to TRBD2. CDR3 size: 15 residues. V was pared by 4 bases and J by 4 bases, with 8 bases of the junction left unmatched. Germline assignment: CDR1 SGHNT and CDR2 YYREEE (reference sequence). CDR3 loop: CASSQVGRASDTQYF. In DNA, the CDR3 is TGTGCCAGCAGCCAAGTCGGGAGGGCCTCAGATACGCAGTATTTT.

The chain couples TRBV5-1 to TRBJ1-6; possible D gene TRBD1, 5 bases. Germline loops: CDR1 SGHRS, CDR2 YFSETQ. The CDR3 has 14 residues. The ends were cut back, 0 bases at V and 7 bases at J, with 8 bases in the middle. CDR3 sequence (DNA): TGCGCCAGCAGCTTGGCAGGGCGCAATTCACCCCTCCACTTT. Amino acid sequence: CASSLAGRNSPLHF.

V is TRBV27 and J is TRBJ2-7; maybe TRBD2 (5 bases). This CDR3 has 13 residues. CDR1 is MNHEY, CDR2 SMNVEV, per germline (reference sequence). The V gene lost 2 bases and the J gene lost 8 bases, with 13 bases spanning the gap. The CDR3 bases are TGTGCCAGCAGTTTAAGGACTTCCTTCCAGCAGTACTTC. Protein: CASSLRTSFQQYF.

The rearrangement links TRBV5-4 to TRBJ2-6, with D tentatively TRBD1 (5 bases). There are 15 residues in the CDR3. Trimming cost V 4 bases and J 4 bases, with 12 bases left between them. The germline gives CDR1 SGHNT, CDR2 YYREEE (reference sequence). The CDR3 region has the DNA TGTGCCAGCAGCCCACAGGCTCTCGGGGCCAACGTCCTGACTTTC. Translated, it gives CASSPQALGANVLTF.

The chain carries TRBV2 and TRBJ2-7; D might be TRBD2 (5 bases). This CDR3 region has 14 residues. The V gene's germline CDR1 is SNHLY and CDR2 FYNNEI. The V gene lost 7 bases and the J gene lost 0 bases, with 13 bases spanning the gap. The CDR3 DNA reads TGTGCCAGCAACGAACTAGTCTACTCCTACGAGCAGTACTTC. It specifies CASNELVYSYEQYF.

This clone was found once. The V and J genes are TRBV11-3 and TRBJ2-7, with D perhaps matching TRBD1 (5 bases). Germline V gene lookup returns CDR1 SGHNT and CDR2 YENEEA. CDR3 size: 15 residues. Trimming took 5 bases from V and 2 from J, leaving 16 bases between them. The chain's CDR3 is CASSITTGWTYEQYF. The CDR3 region has the DNA TGTGCCAGCAGCATAACAACAGGTTGGACCTACGAGCAGTACTTC. Filled out from reference TRBV11-3 and TRBJ2-7, the complete variable domain reads EAGVVQSPRYKIIEKKQPVAFWCNPISGHNTLYWYLQNLGQGPELLIRYENEEAVDDSQLPKDRFSAERLKGVDSTLKIQPAELGDSAVYLCASSITTGWTYEQYFGPGTRLTVT.

V is TRBV24-1 and J is TRBJ2-6; 8 bases line up with TRBD1. The CDR3 is 18 amino acids. With 2 bases clipped from V and 2 bases from J, the junction kept 7 bases outside the gene matches. The germline V gene has CDR1 KGHDR and CDR2 SFDVKD. CDR3: CATSDSGTGRAGANVLTF. The CDR3 DNA follows: TGTGCCACCAGTGATTCCGGGACAGGCCGGGCTGGGGCCAACGTCCTGACTTTC.

The chain joins TRBV5-5 to TRBJ2-1; 10 nucleotides agree with TRBD1. The length of the CDR3 is 18 residues. Losses at the gene ends were 4 bases for V and 0 bases for J; bases not matched to a gene: 10. Germline CDR1 reads SGHKS; CDR2 reads YYEKEE (reference sequence). CDR3 loop: CASSAPGQGRFSYNEQFF. The DNA of the CDR3 is TGTGCCAGCAGCGCTCCGGGACAGGGGCGCTTCTCCTACAATGAGCAGTTCTTC.

This clone occurred once. The chain uses TRBV14 and TRBJ1-2, with D tentatively TRBD1 (5 bases). The length of the CDR3 is 14 residues. The germline CDR1 and CDR2 sequences are SGHDN and FVKESK. Trimming took off 1 base at V and 4 bases at J, with 10 bases between the two ends. The CDR3 reads CASSQAQGFYGYTF. The CDR3 DNA is TGTGCCAGCAGCCAAGCCCAGGGTTTCTATGGCTACACCTTC.

This chain links TRBV18 with TRBJ2-5, with TRBD2 matching 15 bases. V gave up 2 bases and J gave up 5 bases; unmatched junction bases: 6. Germline lookup yields CDR1 KGHSH and CDR2 LQKENI. This CDR3 has 17 residues. CDR3 nucleotides: TGTGCCAGCTCACCAGGGACTAGCGGGAGGTCACGGGAGACCCAGTACTTC. Translating it yields CASSPGTSGRSRETQYF.

The V and J genes are TRBV5-1 and TRBJ2-1, with 8 positions matching TRBD2. Losses at the gene ends were 4 bases for V and 6 bases for J; bases not matched to a gene: 15. The CDR3 sequence is 17 residues long. Germline assignment: CDR1 SGHRS and CDR2 YFSETQ. CDR3 bases: TGCGCCAGCAGCCTAACAGGAGTACTAGCGGATACCAATGAGCAGTTCTTC. Protein product: CASSLTGVLADTNEQFF.

The J gene is TRBJ1-6, the V gene TRBV28, with D maybe TRBD1 (5 bases). CDR1 is MDHEN and CDR2 is SYDVKM in the germline V gene. Trimming removed 4 bases from V and 4 bases from J, with 14 bases in between. The CDR3 loop spans 16 amino acids. CDR3 in amino acids: CASSSADSFYNSPLHF. Written as DNA, the CDR3 is TGTGCCAGCAGTTCGGCCGACAGCTTTTATAATTCACCCCTCCACTTT.

The chain employs TRBV12-5 and TRBJ2-1; perhaps TRBD2 as D (6 bases). The V end was cut by 3 bases, the J end by 8 bases, with 11 bases between. CDR3 length: 13 amino acids. CDR1 and CDR2 from the germline V gene are LGHNT and FRNRAP. In DNA, the CDR3 is TGTGCTAGTGGTTTAGGCGGGATCGATGAGCAGTTCTTC. It codes for CASGLGGIDEQFF.

This clone was observed once. CDR3 DNA sequence: TGCGCCAGCAGTGATGGGAGGAACTATGGCTACACCTTC. This translates into CASSDGRNYGYTF. The rearrangement links TRBV10-2 to TRBJ1-2; D not certain. Germline loops: CDR1 WSHSY, CDR2 SAAADI. The germline V and J ends were trimmed by 3 bases and 2 bases, with 7 bases remaining between them. The CDR3 has 13 residues.

The chain is built from TRBV21-1 and TRBJ2-5; the D segment call TRBD2 is taken from the table without a DNA check. TRBV21-1 is classified as a pseudogene. The CDR3 length is 17 residues. Written as DNA, the CDR3 is TGTGCCAGCACCACGCGTCTAAGACTAGCGGGAAGGGAGACCCAGTACTTC. Translating it yields CASTTRLRLAGRETQYF.

The V gene is TRBV4-2, the J gene TRBJ2-1, with D maybe TRBD2 (6 bases). The CDR3 has 17 residues. With 0 bases removed from V and 1 base from J, the gap between germline ends came to 13 bases. CDR1 LGHNA and CDR2 YNFKEQ come from the germline V gene. CDR3: CASSQEQRAASYNEQFF. For the CDR3, the DNA is TGTGCCAGCAGCCAAGAACAGCGGGCGGCATCCTACAATGAGCAGTTCTTC.

The chain combines TRBV5-3 with TRBJ1-2, with 9 bases lining up with TRBD1. TRBV5-3 is annotated as an ORF whose role is uncertain. The CDR3 is made up of 15 amino acids. Trimming at V came to 4 bases and at J to 8 bases, leaving 12 bases not matched to a gene. This chain's CDR3 is CARSKKGTGRGGYTF. The DNA for the CDR3 is TGTGCCAGAAGCAAAAAGGGGACAGGGAGAGGCGGCTACACCTTC.

The chain has TRBV7-2 and TRBJ2-5, with TRBD1 as a possible D gene (6 bases). CDR3 length: 13 amino acids. Germline-derived CDR1 and CDR2 are SGHTA and FQGNSA. V dropped 7 bases and J dropped 0 bases, with 9 bases sitting between them. In nucleotides, the CDR3 is TGTGCCAGCACCGGACAGTACCAAGAGACCCAGTACTTC. The encoded protein is CASTGQYQETQYF.

This sequence joins TRBV7-9 and TRBJ2-7; maybe TRBD1 (5 bases). Germline CDR1 and CDR2: SEHNR and FQNEAQ (reference sequence). The CDR3 runs to 15 residues. Trimming left V 8 bases short and J 5 bases short, with 22 bases between. For the CDR3, the DNA is TGTGCCAGCGGATCCTTCGACAGCTCCCCTAACGAGCAGTACTTC. Protein product: CASGSFDSSPNEQYF.

This chain connects TRBV15 to TRBJ2-5, with TRBD2 matching over 7 bases. Germline V gene data show CDR1 as LNHNV and CDR2 as YYDKDF (reference sequence). The length of the CDR3 is 14 residues. V dropped 3 bases and J dropped 5; count of bases not matched to a gene: 6. CDR3 DNA sequence: TGTGCCACCAGCAGGGGACGGGGGGTTGAGACCCAGTACTTC. Its translation is CATSRGRGVETQYF.

This rearrangement joins TRBV7-9 to TRBJ2-5; D possibly corresponds to TRBD1 (5 bases). Germline V gene data show CDR1 as SEHNR and CDR2 as FQNEAQ (reference sequence). This CDR3 is built from 15 residues. V was shortened by 3 bases and J by 3 bases, with 14 bases between the two germline ends. The CDR3 loop reads CASSFQGQGEETQYF. The CDR3, as DNA: TGTGCCAGCAGCTTCCAGGGTCAGGGTGAAGAGACCCAGTACTTC.

The CDR3 sequence is CASSLNVVSYGYTF. CDR3 nucleotides: TGTGCCAGCAGCCTAAACGTAGTCTCCTATGGCTACACCTTC. The gene calls are TRBV3-1 (or the pseudogene TRBV3-2) and TRBJ1-2; unclear D gene. Per germline, CDR1 LGHDT and CDR2 YNNKEL (reference sequence). V was shortened by 4 bases and J by 4 bases, with 13 bases between the two germline ends. This CDR3 has 14 amino acids.

The chain joins TRBV11-2 to TRBJ1-6; TRBD1 matches 7 bases. V lost 1 base, J lost 8 bases, and 5 bases stayed unmatched. This CDR3 spans 15 amino acids. Germline CDR1 is SGHAT and CDR2 is FQNNGV. The CDR3 DNA sequence: TGTGCCAGCAGCTTAGCGGCAGGGGGTGATTCACCCCTCCACTTT. This translates into CASSLAAGGDSPLHF.

This clone was observed a single time. The V and J genes are TRBV3-1 (or the pseudogene TRBV3-2) and TRBJ2-1; TRBD2 matches at 7 bases. The V gene end was trimmed by 3 bases and the J gene end by 15 bases; junction bases not matched to a gene: 8. CDR1 is LGHDT, CDR2 YNNKEL, per germline (reference sequence). CDR3 length equals 12 residues. DNA of the CDR3: TGTGCCAGCAGCCAGATCCCGGGACTATGGTTCTTC. This translates into CASSQIPGLWFF.

The rearrangement joins TRBV19 to TRBJ2-2; TRBD1 aligns across 7 bases. The germline CDR1 and CDR2 sequences are LNHDA and SQIVND (reference sequence). There are 18 residues in the CDR3. Trimming at V came to 6 bases and at J to 4 bases, leaving 17 bases not matched to a gene. DNA of the CDR3: TGTGCCAGTAGGATGTCGTCGATGAGGGGGCAGTTCACCGGGGAGCTGTTTTTT. It is translated as CASRMSSMRGQFTGELFF.

The count of this clone is one. The chain has TRBV11-3 and TRBJ2-7, with D possibly matching TRBD2 (7 bases). The CDR3 loop spans 13 amino acids. Germline loops: CDR1 SGHNT, CDR2 YENEEA. The ends were cut back, 2 bases at V and 4 bases at J, with 9 bases in the middle. The CDR3 protein is CASSLRGAYEQYF. CDR3 sequence (DNA): TGTGCCAGCAGCTTACGGGGGGCGTACGAGCAGTACTTC. Together with reference TRBV11-3 and TRBJ2-7, the CDR3 gives the full variable domain: EAGVVQSPRYKIIEKKQPVAFWCNPISGHNTLYWYLQNLGQGPELLIRYENEEAVDDSQLPKDRFSAERLKGVDSTLKIQPAELGDSAVYLCASSLRGAYEQYFGPGTRLTVT.

V and J are TRBV5-1 and TRBJ2-3, with 11 bases lining up with TRBD2. Trimming at V came to 4 bases and at J to 6 bases, leaving 4 bases not matched to a gene. The germline V gene has CDR1 SGHRS and CDR2 YFSETQ. The CDR3 length is 14 residues. The CDR3: CASSRGLAADTQYF. DNA of the CDR3: TGCGCCAGCAGCCGGGGACTAGCGGCTGATACGCAGTATTTT.

The rearrangement joins TRBV20-1 to TRBJ2-7; a weak D match, TRBD1 (6 bases). In germline, CDR1 is DFQATT, CDR2 SNEGSKA (reference sequence). Trimming took off 3 bases at V and 2 bases at J, with 20 bases between the two ends. This CDR3 comprises 16 residues. CDR3 DNA sequence: TGCAGTGCTAGTCTCCCGGCCAGGGGCAGTCCCTACGAGCAGTACTTC. Its protein product is CSASLPARGSPYEQYF.

The chain joins TRBV23-1 to TRBJ1-3; D unresolved. TRBV23-1 is annotated as an ORF whose role is uncertain. Trimming left V 7 bases short and J 4 bases short, with 11 bases between. The CDR3 has 13 residues. CDR3 nucleotides: TGCGCCAGCATCAACTTTCGCGGAAACACCATATATTTT. Encoded protein: CASINFRGNTIYF.